This TCR beta chain emerged from a study of shared clonotypes between healthy human individuals (dated by TCRdb to the early 2020s). Turning to the overall study: A few men and a couple of women, aged 18 to 49 years, made up the cohort. For each donor, three plates each were used for CD4 naive and CD4 memory, two plates were used for CD8 naive, and one plate was used for CD8 memory. To increase sequencing depth and limit assay-specific biases, different laboratories used diverse techniques to prepare libraries and sequence TCR repertoires. The study deeply sequenced blood TCR repertoires of five healthy adults to estimate repertoire size and the extent of clonotype sharing between individuals. Per donor, leukapheresis produced somewhere between about 0.85 and 9.5 billion PBMCs. Broader findings and caveats from the paper: Pairwise subsampling led to the expectation that sequencing depth would affect the degree of clonotype sharing among donors. The small number of donors limited the genetic and exposure-history diversity represented. When a few donors were compared, the shared fraction of clonotypes was 5% to 6.5% for naive CD4, over 3% for naive CD8, 2.3% for memory CD4, and roughly 0.4% for memory CD8. Clonotypes shared by all four sorted-subset donors showed higher generation probabilities than non-shared clonotypes. Incomplete sequencing was indicated by rarefaction of sorted-subset datasets, despite the large sequencing depth. Estimated clonotype richness was generally larger for naive than for memory subsets. Sampling was restricted to blood, and TCR repertoires in tissue are likely to differ from TCR repertoires in blood.

The donors were healthy, HIV-negative adults with no recently reported acute infections or vaccinations. Only Caucasian adults living in Nashville, Tennessee, USA were represented among the donors. Magnetic negative selection was used to enrich CD4+ T cells, after which naive cells were positively selected on CD45RA and the negative fraction became the memory subset. After blood collection by leukapheresis, PBMCs were isolated using Ficoll-Histopaque density gradient centrifugation and then cryopreserved in the vapor phase of liquid nitrogen. Analytical flow cytometry was used to check the purity and quantity of every magnetically sorted T cell population. Genomic DNA was isolated from every sorted fraction and measured by UV absorbance on a Nanodrop 2000c. On this clone itself: Its antigen is still unknown. No base-level quality is on record; no much larger clone is a single base apart.

V has 6 bases trimmed and J has 3 bases trimmed; junction bases matching no gene number 6. The cysteine opens and the phenylalanine closes a CDR3 of 15 amino acids. Left in the record is the CDR3 DNA by itself, 45 bases read in frame from the first base. Looking up the germline V gene (reference sequence) yields CDR1 MNHNY and CDR2 SVGAGI. TCR CDR3 regions were amplified from genomic DNA by multiplex PCR using the deep immunoSEQ assay. Genomic DNA extracted from each cell subset was distributed evenly over all wells of several immunoSEQ 96-well plates, and each plate served as one replicate. For sorted subsets, each replicate PCR was loaded with about 200 ng genomic DNA, equivalent to 25,000 to 30,000 T cell genomes. Purified libraries were measured with a Qubit 3.0 fluorometer, size-checked on a Bioanalyzer 2100, and measured again with the KAPA Library Quantification kit. Each immunoSEQ 96-well plate was sequenced on its own single-read 150-cycle Illumina NextSeq 550 flow cell. The paper's data handling went like this. Because only junctional sequences without quality scores were contained in the immunoSEQ output, filtering matching that applied to full-length reads could not be performed. To assign V/J genes and CDR3, sequences were annotated against IMGT germline references using PyIR, a Python wrapper for IgBLAST v1.9. Reads were removed for weak V/J assignments (E-value above 1e-6), missing CDR3, stop codons, out-of-frame junctions, or ambiguous translated residues. A V3J clonotype was defined by an identical inferred V gene, J gene, and CDR3 amino acid sequence. Percentage overlap between repertoires was computed as shared unique clonotypes divided by the size of the smaller repertoire. Richness of each repertoire was evaluated using RTK rarefaction, the Chao1 estimator, and Recon v2.1 estimates of unobserved clonotypes. For all TCRbeta clonotypes obtained by the gDNA method from a few donors, generation probabilities were computed with OLGA. As stored in TCRdb, this immuneACCESS dataset retains in-frame rearrangements with V and J assigned. A fraction of the clones does not appear; measured against another copy, unresolved V genes explain less than half of the discrepancy, and the remainder lacks a known reason. That table is the source of V, J and clone size, and D and trimming were worked out from the DNA. The sample table records 2.3 million or so clones; about 92% of these occur just once. Clones ranked in the top ten supply 0.39% of the sample.

This TCR derives from a man between 18 and 35 years old in good health. Some clones in this sample may be carry-over from other donors' samples. Sequencing input: naive CD4+ T cells from PBMCs. Interpreted using the paper, the cell subset or site label stands for: CD45RA+ positively selected. The chain was built from TRBV6-6 and TRBJ2-2; 8 bases in the middle match TRBD1. The DNA sequence reads TGTGCCAGCAGCCCTATGGACAGGGACACCGGGGAGCTGTTTTTT. It translates as CASSPMDRDTGELFF.